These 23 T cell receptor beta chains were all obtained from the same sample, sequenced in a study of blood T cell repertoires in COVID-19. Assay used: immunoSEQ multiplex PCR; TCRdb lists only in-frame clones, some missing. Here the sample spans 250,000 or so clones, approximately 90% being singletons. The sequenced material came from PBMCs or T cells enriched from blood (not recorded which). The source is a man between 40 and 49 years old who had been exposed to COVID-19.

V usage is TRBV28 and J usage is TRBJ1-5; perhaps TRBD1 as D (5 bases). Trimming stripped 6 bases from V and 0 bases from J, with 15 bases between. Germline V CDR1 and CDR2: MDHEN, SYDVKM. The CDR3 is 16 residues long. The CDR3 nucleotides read TGTGCCAGCAGCCCGATGACAGTTTATAGCAATCAGCCCCAGCATTTT. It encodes CASSPMTVYSNQPQHF.

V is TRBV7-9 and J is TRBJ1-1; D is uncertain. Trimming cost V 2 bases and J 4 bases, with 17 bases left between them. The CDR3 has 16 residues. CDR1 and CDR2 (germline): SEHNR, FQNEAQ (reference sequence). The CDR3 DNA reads TGTGCCAGCAGCTTATGGCTGTTCCACCATGCCACTGAAGCTTTCTTT. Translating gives CASSLWLFHHATEAFF.

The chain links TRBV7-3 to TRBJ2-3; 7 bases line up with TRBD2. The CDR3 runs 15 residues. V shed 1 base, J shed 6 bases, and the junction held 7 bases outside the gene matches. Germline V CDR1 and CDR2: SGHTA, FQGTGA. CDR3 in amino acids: CASSLIAGALDTQYF. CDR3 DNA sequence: TGTGCCAGCAGCTTAATCGCGGGAGCTTTGGATACGCAGTATTTT.

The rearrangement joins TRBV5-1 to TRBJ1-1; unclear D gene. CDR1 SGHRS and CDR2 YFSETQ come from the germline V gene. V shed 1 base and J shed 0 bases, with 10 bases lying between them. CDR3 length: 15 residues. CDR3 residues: CASSLTTELNTEAFF. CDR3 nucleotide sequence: TGCGCCAGCAGCTTGACCACAGAGTTGAACACTGAAGCTTTCTTT. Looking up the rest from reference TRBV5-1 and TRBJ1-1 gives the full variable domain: KAGVTQTPRYLIKTRGQQVTLSCSPISGHRSVSWYQQTPGQGLQFLFEYFSETQRNKGNFPGRFSGRQFSNSRSEMNVSTLELGDSALYLCASSLTTELNTEAFFGQGTRLTVV.

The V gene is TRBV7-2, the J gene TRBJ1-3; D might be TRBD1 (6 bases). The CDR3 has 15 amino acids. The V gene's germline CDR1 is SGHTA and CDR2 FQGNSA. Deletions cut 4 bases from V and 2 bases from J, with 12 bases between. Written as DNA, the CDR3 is TGTGCCAGCAGCTCAAACTCAGGGGCTGGAAACACCATATATTTT. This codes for CASSSNSGAGNTIYF. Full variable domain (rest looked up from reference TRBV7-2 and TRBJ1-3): GAGVSQSPSNKVTEKGKDVELRCDPISGHTALYWYRQSLGQGLEFLIYFQGNSAPDKSGLPSDRFSAERTGGSVSTLTIQRTQQEDSAVYLCASSSNSGAGNTIYFGEGSWLTVV.

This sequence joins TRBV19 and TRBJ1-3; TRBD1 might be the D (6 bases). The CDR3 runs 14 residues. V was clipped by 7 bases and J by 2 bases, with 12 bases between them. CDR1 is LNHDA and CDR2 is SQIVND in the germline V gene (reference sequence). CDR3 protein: CASKQGGAGNTIYF. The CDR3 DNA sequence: TGTGCCAGTAAGCAAGGGGGTGCTGGAAACACCATATATTTT.

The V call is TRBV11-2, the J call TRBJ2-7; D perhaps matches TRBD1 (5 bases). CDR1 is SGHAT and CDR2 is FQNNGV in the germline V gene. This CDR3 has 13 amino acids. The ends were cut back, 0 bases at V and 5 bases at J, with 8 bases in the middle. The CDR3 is CASSLDVGDEQYF. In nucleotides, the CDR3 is TGTGCCAGCAGCTTAGATGTAGGGGACGAGCAGTACTTC. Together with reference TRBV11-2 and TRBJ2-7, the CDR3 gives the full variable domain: EAGVAQSPRYKIIEKRQSVAFWCNPISGHATLYWYQQILGQGPKLLIQFQNNGVVDDSQLPKDRFSAERLKGVDSTLKIQPAKLEDSAVYLCASSLDVGDEQYFGPGTRLTVT.

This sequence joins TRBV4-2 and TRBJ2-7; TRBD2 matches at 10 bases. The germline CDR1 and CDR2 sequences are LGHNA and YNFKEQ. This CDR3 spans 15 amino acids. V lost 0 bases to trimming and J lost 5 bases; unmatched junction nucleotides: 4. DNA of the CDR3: TGTGCCAGCAGCCAAGAAAGAGCGGGGGGGGACGAGCAGTACTTC. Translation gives CASSQERAGGDEQYF.

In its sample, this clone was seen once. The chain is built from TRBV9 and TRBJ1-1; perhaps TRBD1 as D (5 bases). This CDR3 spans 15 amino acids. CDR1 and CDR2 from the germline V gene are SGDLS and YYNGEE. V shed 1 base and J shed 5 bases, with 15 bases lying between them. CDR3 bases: TGTGCCAGCAGCGTAAACGAAGGGGTTGAGACTGAAGCTTTCTTT. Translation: CASSVNEGVETEAFF.

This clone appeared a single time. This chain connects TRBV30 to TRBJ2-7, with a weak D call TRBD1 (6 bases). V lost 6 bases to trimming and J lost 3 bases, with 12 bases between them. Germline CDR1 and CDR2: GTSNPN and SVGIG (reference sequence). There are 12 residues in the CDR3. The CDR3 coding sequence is TGTGCCTGTAAAGGACAGTTCTACGAGCAGTACTTC. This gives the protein CACKGQFYEQYF.

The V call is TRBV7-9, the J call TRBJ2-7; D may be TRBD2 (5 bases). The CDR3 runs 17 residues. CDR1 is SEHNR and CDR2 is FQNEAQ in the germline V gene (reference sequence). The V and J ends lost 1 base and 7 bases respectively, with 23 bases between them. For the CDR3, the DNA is TGTGCCAGCAGCTTAGTGTGGGCCGAGTCAAGCCGGGGTGAGCAGTACTTC. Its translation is CASSLVWAESSRGEQYF.

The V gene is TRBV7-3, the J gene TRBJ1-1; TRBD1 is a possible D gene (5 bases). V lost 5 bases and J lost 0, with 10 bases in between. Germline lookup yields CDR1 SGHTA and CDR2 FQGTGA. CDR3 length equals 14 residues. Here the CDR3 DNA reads TGTGCCAGCAGCAGGGAGGGGTTGAACACTGAAGCTTTCTTT. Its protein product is CASSREGLNTEAFF.

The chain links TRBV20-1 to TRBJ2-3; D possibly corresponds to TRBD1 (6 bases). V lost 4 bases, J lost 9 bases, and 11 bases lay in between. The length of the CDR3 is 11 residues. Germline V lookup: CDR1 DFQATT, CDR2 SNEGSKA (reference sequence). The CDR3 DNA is TGCAGTGCTATGTCAGGGGTGACGCAGTATTTT. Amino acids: CSAMSGVTQYF.

Here the CDR3 DNA reads TGCAGCGTTGAACGGGAAAAAAGCACTGAAGCTTTCTTT. Translated: CSVEREKSTEAFF. This chain connects TRBV29-1 to TRBJ1-1; unclear D gene. V was clipped by 2 bases and J by 4 bases, with 11 bases between them. Germline values: CDR1 SQVTM, CDR2 ANQGSEA. There are 13 residues in the CDR3.

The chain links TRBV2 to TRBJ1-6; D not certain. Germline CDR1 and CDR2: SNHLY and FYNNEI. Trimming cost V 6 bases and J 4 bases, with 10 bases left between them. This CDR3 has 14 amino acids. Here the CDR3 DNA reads TGTGCCAGCAGGGGCGCGTTTTATAATTCACCCCTCCACTTT. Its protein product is CASRGAFYNSPLHF.

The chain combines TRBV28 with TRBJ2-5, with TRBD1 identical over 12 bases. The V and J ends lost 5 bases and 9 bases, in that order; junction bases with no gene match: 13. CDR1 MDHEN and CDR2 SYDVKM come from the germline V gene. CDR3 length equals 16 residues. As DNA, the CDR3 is TGTGCCAGCAGTCCAACCCGGGACAGGGGGCTAGGGGCCCAGTACTTC. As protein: CASSPTRDRGLGAQYF.

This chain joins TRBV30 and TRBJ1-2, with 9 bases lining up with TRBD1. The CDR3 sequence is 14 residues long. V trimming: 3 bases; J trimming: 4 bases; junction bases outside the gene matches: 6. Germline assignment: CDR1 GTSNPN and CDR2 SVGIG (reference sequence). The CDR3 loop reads CAWRGQGLVYGYTF. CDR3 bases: TGTGCCTGGAGGGGACAGGGTCTGGTCTATGGCTACACCTTC.

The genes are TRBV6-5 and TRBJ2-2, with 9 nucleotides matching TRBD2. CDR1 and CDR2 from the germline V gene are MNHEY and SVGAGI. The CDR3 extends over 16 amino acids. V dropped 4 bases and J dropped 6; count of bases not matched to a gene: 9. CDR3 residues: CASSLEGTSLAGELFF. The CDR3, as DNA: TGTGCCAGCAGTTTAGAAGGGACTAGCTTAGCCGGGGAGCTGTTTTTT.

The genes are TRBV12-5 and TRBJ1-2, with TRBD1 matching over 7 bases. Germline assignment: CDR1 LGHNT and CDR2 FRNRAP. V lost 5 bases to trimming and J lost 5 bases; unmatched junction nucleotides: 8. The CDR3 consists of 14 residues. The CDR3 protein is CASGSAGTDYGYTF. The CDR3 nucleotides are TGTGCTAGTGGTAGCGCCGGGACAGATTATGGCTACACCTTC.

In nucleotides, the CDR3 is TGTGCCAGCATTGTAGGACAGGGGAATGAAAAACTGTTTTTT. Translating gives CASIVGQGNEKLFF. The gene calls are TRBV2 and TRBJ1-4; 9 bases agree with TRBD1. J lost 5 bases, V lost 7 bases, and 5 bases had no gene match. The germline V gene has CDR1 SNHLY and CDR2 FYNNEI. This CDR3 is 14 amino acids long.

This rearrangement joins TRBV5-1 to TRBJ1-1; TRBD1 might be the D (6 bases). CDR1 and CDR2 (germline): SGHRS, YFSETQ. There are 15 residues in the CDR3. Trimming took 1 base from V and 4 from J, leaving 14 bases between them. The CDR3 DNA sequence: TGCGCCAGCAGCTTGACGCAGGGGAGAGGCACTGAAGCTTTCTTT. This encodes CASSLTQGRGTEAFF.

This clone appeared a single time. CDR3 in amino acids: CASRKDSSSYEQYF. The CDR3 region has the DNA TGTGCCAGCAGAAAGGACTCTAGCTCCTACGAGCAGTACTTC. This chain uses TRBV11-3 with TRBJ2-7, with D possibly matching TRBD2 (5 bases). The CDR3 consists of 14 residues. V gave up 6 bases and J gave up 0 bases, with 12 bases separating them. The germline gives CDR1 SGHNT, CDR2 YENEEA.

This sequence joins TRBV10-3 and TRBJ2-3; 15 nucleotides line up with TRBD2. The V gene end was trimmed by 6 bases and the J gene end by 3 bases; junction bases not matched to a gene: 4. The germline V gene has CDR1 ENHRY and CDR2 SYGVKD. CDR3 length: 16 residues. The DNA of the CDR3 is TGTGCCATCAGCGGGACTAGCGGGAGGTCGACAGATACGCAGTATTTT. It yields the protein CAISGTSGRSTDTQYF.